One sample yielded the 11 T cell receptor beta chains listed below, sequenced in a study of blood T cell repertoires in COVID-19. Clones were sequenced by immunoSEQ multiplex PCR, and TCRdb holds only the in-frame ones, with some missing. This table holds tens of thousands of clones, almost 90% found once. What was sequenced was peripheral blood. These receptors came from a man in his 60s with active COVID-19.

This sequence joins TRBV15 and TRBJ2-1; tentative D call: TRBD2 (5 bases). This CDR3 has 15 residues. Between the trimmed V and J ends, which lost 4 bases and 6 bases, there was a span of 16 bases. Germline values: CDR1 LNHNV, CDR2 YYDKDF (reference sequence). CDR3 in amino acids: CATSIPMGVRNEQFF. The CDR3 DNA reads as TGTGCCACCAGCATTCCAATGGGAGTTCGCAATGAGCAGTTCTTC. The whole variable domain, remainder taken from reference TRBV15 and TRBJ2-1, is DAMVIQNPRYQVTQFGKPVTLSCSQTLNHNVMYWYQQKSSQAPKLLFHYYDKDFNNEADTPDNFQSRRPNTSFCFLDIRSPGLGDTAMYLCATSIPMGVRNEQFFGPGTRLTVL.

V usage is TRBV27 and J usage is TRBJ2-3, with TRBD2 as a possible D gene (5 bases). This CDR3 comprises 15 residues. Germline values: CDR1 MNHEY, CDR2 SMNVEV (reference sequence). The V gene lost 6 bases and the J gene lost 0 bases, with 13 bases spanning the gap. The CDR3 DNA sequence: TGTGCCAGCAGGGAGTTTAGCGTTAGCACAGATACGCAGTATTTT. This gives the protein CASREFSVSTDTQYF.

This clone was counted only a few times. V usage is TRBV10-3 and J usage is TRBJ1-5; 8 bases map to TRBD1. Trimming took 7 bases from V and 6 from J; bases not matched to a gene: 8. From germline, CDR1 is ENHRY and CDR2 SYGVKD. This CDR3 spans 14 amino acids. CDR3 sequence: CAINGQGEGQPQHF. DNA of the CDR3: TGTGCCATCAATGGACAGGGTGAGGGTCAGCCCCAGCATTTT.

J is TRBJ2-7 and V is TRBV21-1; the table's D call TRBD2 went unverified against the DNA. TRBV21-1 is a pseudogene locus. The CDR3 contains 16 residues. The CDR3 region has the DNA TGTGCCAGCTGGACGGTAAGCGGGAGGCTCCACTACGAGCAGTACTTC. It specifies CASWTVSGRLHYEQYF.

This chain links TRBV30 with TRBJ1-5; 9 nucleotides line up with TRBD1. CDR1 and CDR2 from the germline V gene are GTSNPN and SVGIG (reference sequence). The CDR3 sequence is 14 residues long. The V segment lost 1 base and the J segment 7 bases; nucleotides outside the gene matches: 5. CDR3 region: CAWSAGQGWQPQHF. The CDR3 DNA is TGTGCCTGGAGTGCCGGACAGGGGTGGCAGCCCCAGCATTTT.

The CDR3 region is CASGSGTPSYEQYF. In DNA form, the CDR3 reads TGTGCTAGTGGTTCAGGGACTCCCTCCTACGAGCAGTACTTC. The rearrangement joins TRBV12-5 to TRBJ2-7, with D tentatively TRBD2 (6 bases). Trimming removed 4 bases from V and 0 bases from J, with 10 bases in between. This CDR3 comprises 14 residues. Germline V lookup: CDR1 LGHNT, CDR2 FRNRAP.

This sequence joins TRBV12-3 or TRBV12-4 and TRBJ2-7; 9 bases fit TRBD1. The CDR3 sequence is 13 residues long. J lost 5 bases, V lost 6 bases, and 5 bases had no gene match. CDR3 DNA sequence: TGTGCCAGCAGGTTACAGGGGGCGGACGAGCAGTACTTC. Protein: CASRLQGADEQYF.

The table lists this clone with a count of one. V gene TRBV2 combines with J gene TRBJ2-7; the D gene is possibly TRBD2 (6 bases). Germline-derived CDR1 and CDR2 are SNHLY and FYNNEI. CDR3 length: 13 amino acids. The germline V and J ends were trimmed by 2 bases and 11 bases, with 16 bases remaining between them. The CDR3 sequence is CASSELGGTLEYF. The CDR3 region has the DNA TGTGCCAGCAGTGAACTGGGCGGGACTCTTGAGTACTTC.

The chain recombines TRBV12-5 with TRBJ2-2; 12 bases match TRBD2. Germline-derived CDR1 and CDR2 are LGHNT and FRNRAP. The trim removed 6 bases at V and 5 bases at J, leaving 13 bases unmatched. This CDR3 has 18 residues. The CDR3 DNA reads as TGTGCTAGTGGCATCCCCCTAGCGGGAGGGCCAGTAACCGGGGAGCTGTTTTTT. This codes for CASGIPLAGGPVTGELFF.

The chain employs TRBV6-8 and TRBJ1-2, with D perhaps TRBD1 (6 bases). Per germline, CDR1 MNHGY and CDR2 SAAAGT. CDR3 length: 15 residues. The V end lost 0 bases, the J end lost 2 bases, and 10 bases lay between the germline ends. CDR3 residues: CASSYSPGVNYGYTF. The DNA of the CDR3 is TGTGCCAGCAGTTACTCGCCAGGGGTGAACTATGGCTACACCTTC.

The chain links TRBV18 to TRBJ2-7; 15 bases match TRBD2. This CDR3 has 18 amino acids. Germline CDR1 KGHSH, CDR2 LQKENI. After removal of 3 bases from V and 5 bases from J, the junction contained 11 bases not matched to a gene. The CDR3 DNA reads TGTGCCAGCTCACCCTCGGGACTAGCGGGAGGCAGCGGCGACGAGCAGTACTTC. It codes for CASSPSGLAGGSGDEQYF.